This T cell receptor (beta chain) appears in the sequencing data of a study of blood T cell repertoires in COVID-19. Study summary: The samples span acute and convalescent COVID-19 from the United States, Italy and Spain.

With V trimmed by 6 bases and J by 7 bases, 9 bases remained unmatched. The CDR3 runs to 15 residues. Germline loops: CDR1 SGHAT, CDR2 FQNNGV. The data were produced by immunoSEQ multiplex PCR, yet TCRdb's version contains in-frame clones alone and is incomplete. In the table there are 200,000 to 300,000 clones, approximately 87% of which are singletons. This TCR was sampled from a woman between 45 and 60 years old with acute or convalescent COVID-19. Sequences were obtained from peripheral blood. The rearrangement links TRBV11-2 to TRBJ1-4, with 9 bases matching TRBD1. The CDR3 loop is CASRMTGGFGEKLFF. The CDR3 DNA reads TGTGCCAGCAGGATGACAGGGGGTTTTGGTGAAAAACTGTTTTTT. The whole variable domain, remainder taken from reference TRBV11-2 and TRBJ1-4, is EAGVAQSPRYKIIEKRQSVAFWCNPISGHATLYWYQQILGQGPKLLIQFQNNGVVDDSQLPKDRFSAERLKGVDSTLKIQPAKLEDSAVYLCASRMTGGFGEKLFFGSGTQLSVL.